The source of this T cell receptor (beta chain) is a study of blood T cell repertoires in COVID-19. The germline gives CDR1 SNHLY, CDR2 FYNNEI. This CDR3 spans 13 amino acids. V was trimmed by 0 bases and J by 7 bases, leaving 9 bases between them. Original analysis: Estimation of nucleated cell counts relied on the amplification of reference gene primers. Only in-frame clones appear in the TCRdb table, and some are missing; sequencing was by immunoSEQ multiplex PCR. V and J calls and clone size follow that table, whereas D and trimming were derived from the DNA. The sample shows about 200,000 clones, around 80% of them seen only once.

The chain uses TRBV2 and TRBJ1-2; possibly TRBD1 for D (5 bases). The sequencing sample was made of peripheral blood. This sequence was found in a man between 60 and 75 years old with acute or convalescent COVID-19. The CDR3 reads CASSEAQGAGYTF. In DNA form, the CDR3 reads TGTGCCAGCAGTGAAGCGCAGGGTGCTGGCTACACCTTC.